This T cell receptor beta chain was recorded in a study of human T cells and chemical hapten exposure. MiXCR, run by TCRdb on the RACE reads, gives a single entry per CDR3 protein. The table has roughly 380,000 distinct CDR3 sequences, over 6% seen once; the top ten hold roughly 5.4%. Regarding the study as a whole: Expanded TCRs made up significantly more big CDR3 similarity clusters than controls did. Unchanged with DPC sensitization were TCRs above 1 in 1000 frequency.

CDR1 and CDR2 (germline): MNHNS, SASEGT. Trimming removed 4 bases from V and 2 bases from J, with 6 bases in between. This CDR3 region has 12 residues. Time point noted: patch test 2, 6 weeks after DPC sensitization. The treatment denotes: therapeutic diphenylcyclopropenone sensitization with weekly scalp DPC. Blood, whole and unfractionated, served as the source for total RNA extraction. This clonotype has at least ten counts. No antigen is known for it. The gene calls are TRBV6-1 and TRBJ2-7; D is ambiguous. The material sequenced was whole blood, taken in connection with sensitization to the hapten diphenylcyclopropenone (DPC). The receptor was derived from a woman aged 18-29 years with alopecia areata. Some clones in this sample may be carry-over from other donors' samples. The CDR3 spells CASSVNAYEQYF. CDR3 nucleotides: TGTGCCAGCAGTGTGAACGCCTACGAGCAGTACTTC.